The 29 T cell receptor beta chains below come from one sample, sequenced in a study of HIV-infected patients and healthy controls. The repertoire came from unfractionated whole blood and reflected all unsorted peripheral T cells. Alpha and beta constant-region primers primed reverse transcription of about 500 ng RNA. Using multiplexing indices, alpha and beta chain libraries were generated apart by chain-specific third strand synthesis. One entry per CDR3 protein, called by TCRdb with MiXCR from the 5' RACE reads. Seen here are 7,000 to 8,500 distinct CDR3 sequences, under 8% observed once, and the top ten hold 8% to 10%. The sequenced sample was blood, obtained before antiretroviral therapy. The receptor set was obtained from an adult with HIV infection.

This chain uses TRBV6-5 with TRBJ1-1, with D tentatively TRBD1 (5 bases). V was cut by 6 bases and J by 1 base, with 9 bases left in between. This CDR3 contains 13 residues. Germline values: CDR1 MNHEY, CDR2 SVGAGI. In DNA form, the CDR3 reads TGTGCCAGCAGGAGACAGAGGAACACTGAAGCTTTCTTT. Translated, it gives CASRRQRNTEAFF.

This clonotype was detected only a few times. The V call is TRBV18, the J call TRBJ1-2; the D is unclear. Per germline, CDR1 KGHSH and CDR2 LQKENI. Trimming took off 7 bases at V and 6 bases at J, with 15 bases between the two ends. The CDR3 is 13 amino acids. CDR3 sequence: CASFNLGEDGYTF. DNA for the CDR3: TGTGCCAGCTTCAACCTCGGGGAAGATGGCTACACCTTC.

This clonotype was detected many times. The chain recombines TRBV3-1 with TRBJ2-1; D not resolved. V lost 0 bases to trimming and J lost 9 bases, with 6 bases between them. This CDR3 is 12 amino acids long. Germline lookup yields CDR1 LGHDT and CDR2 YNNKEL (reference sequence). The CDR3 sequence is CASSQDHIEQFF. In nucleotides, the CDR3 is TGTGCCAGCAGCCAAGATCATATTGAGCAGTTCTTC.

In this sample, this clonotype turned up a few times. This chain links TRBV5-1 with TRBJ1-4, with D possibly TRBD1 on 5 matching bases. Germline V gives CDR1 SGHRS, CDR2 YFSETQ. This CDR3 contains 15 residues. V was clipped by 4 bases and J by 5 bases, with 15 bases between them. Here the CDR3 reads CASSVSGTLNEKLFF. CDR3 DNA: TGCGCCAGCAGCGTCTCCGGGACCCTAAATGAAAAACTGTTTTTT.

In its sample, this clonotype ranks as medium-sized. The chain links TRBV6-5 to TRBJ1-6, with 8 nucleotides matching TRBD1. J was trimmed by 4 bases and V by 6 bases; bases with no gene match: 5. Germline V CDR1 and CDR2: MNHEY, SVGAGI. The CDR3 is 15 amino acids. CDR3 sequence: CASSRDRNYNSPLHF. The CDR3 DNA sequence: TGTGCCAGCAGCCGGGACAGGAATTATAATTCACCCCTCCACTTT.

This clonotype was seen ten or more times. The chain employs TRBV19 and TRBJ2-7; TRBD1 matches 10 bases. The CDR3 is made up of 14 amino acids. The ends lost 4 bases at V and 3 bases at J; junction bases unmatched: 3. CDR1 and CDR2 (germline): LNHDA, SQIVND (reference sequence). CDR3 protein: CASSNRDRGYEQYF. In DNA, the CDR3 is TGTGCCAGTAGTAACCGGGACAGGGGCTACGAGCAGTACTTC.

This clonotype is deemed medium-sized. In DNA form, the CDR3 reads TGTGCCACCAGCAGGGATTACAATGAGCAGTTCTTC. Protein product: CATSRDYNEQFF. The chain recombines TRBV15 with TRBJ2-1; D call uncertain. Trimming left V 3 bases short and J 4 bases short, with 4 bases between. Germline assignment: CDR1 LNHNV and CDR2 YYDKDF (reference sequence). CDR3 length equals 12 residues.

This clonotype was picked up many times. The chain has TRBV7-9 and TRBJ1-1; unclear D gene. This CDR3 has 12 amino acids. Germline V CDR1 and CDR2: SEHNR, FQNEAQ (reference sequence). The germline V and J ends were trimmed by 7 bases and 3 bases, with 9 bases remaining between them. CDR3 residues: CASMGAYTEAFF. Here the CDR3 DNA reads TGTGCCAGCATGGGCGCCTACACTGAAGCTTTCTTT. Full variable domain (rest looked up from reference TRBV7-9 and TRBJ1-1): DTGVSQNPRHKITKRGQNVTFRCDPISEHNRLYWYRQTLGQGPEFLTYFQNEAQLEKSRLLSDRFSAERPKGSFSTLEIQRTEQGDSAMYLCASMGAYTEAFFGQGTRLTVV.

This clonotype has ten or more counts. The rearrangement links TRBV5-5 to TRBJ2-5; D tentatively fits TRBD1 or TRBD2 (5 bases each). V lost 2 bases and J lost 3, with 17 bases in between. The CDR3 runs 16 residues. Germline V gene lookup returns CDR1 SGHKS and CDR2 YYEKEE (reference sequence). The CDR3 DNA is TGTGCCAGCAGCTTTTCCTCGGGCCAGGGAGAAGAGACCCAGTACTTC. Translated, it gives CASSFSSGQGEETQYF.

Within the sample, this clonotype is medium-sized. This chain uses TRBV20-1 with TRBJ1-3, with TRBD1 identical over 9 bases. The CDR3 runs to 14 residues. Germline V gene data show CDR1 as DFQATT and CDR2 as SNEGSKA (reference sequence). Trimming cost V 2 bases and J 8 bases; bases outside gene matches: 7. The CDR3 nucleotides are TGCAGTGCTAGACTTGGGACAGGGTCGGACACCATATATTTT. Its protein product is CSARLGTGSDTIYF.

This clonotype has ten or more counts. The gene calls are TRBV7-3 and TRBJ1-1, with D maybe TRBD1 (5 bases). With 7 bases removed from V and 0 bases from J, the gap between germline ends came to 9 bases. The CDR3 has 13 amino acids. Germline CDR1 is SGHTA and CDR2 is FQGTGA. CDR3 sequence reads: CASTAGVNTEAFF. The CDR3 DNA reads TGTGCCAGCACGGCGGGGGTGAACACTGAAGCTTTCTTT.

By sample fraction, this clonotype is medium-sized. The chain joins TRBV25-1 to TRBJ2-5, with unresolved D. The V gene's germline CDR1 is MGHDK and CDR2 SYGVNS. The CDR3 has 11 amino acids. Trimming removed 4 bases at V and 3 bases at J, with 3 bases between. The CDR3 nucleotides read TGTGCCAGCAGTGTTAAAGAGACCCAGTACTTC. It is translated as CASSVKETQYF.

The sample holds many counts of this clonotype. The V and J genes are TRBV5-6 and TRBJ2-1; 11 bases line up with TRBD2. V lost 4 bases and J lost 2; bases outside the gene matches: 5. The CDR3 contains 16 residues. Germline V gives CDR1 SGHDT, CDR2 YYEEEE. DNA for the CDR3: TGTGCCAGCAGCCCGGGACTAGCGGCTCCCTACAATGAGCAGTTCTTC. It translates to CASSPGLAAPYNEQFF.

By share of the sample, this clonotype is large. The V and J genes are TRBV6-2 or TRBV6-3 and TRBJ1-5, with TRBD1 as a possible D gene (6 bases). Germline V lookup: CDR1 MNHEY, CDR2 SVGEGT. The CDR3 covers 14 residues. Trimming removed 5 bases at V and 2 bases at J, with 10 bases between. The CDR3 region is CASSKDSRNQPQHF. DNA of the CDR3: TGTGCCAGCAGTAAGGACAGCCGCAATCAGCCCCAGCATTTT.

This clonotype is judged medium-sized. The chain links TRBV6-6 to TRBJ2-1, with D tentatively TRBD1 (8 bases). CDR3 length: 15 amino acids. Trimming left V 5 bases short and J 6 bases short, with 17 bases between. Germline V CDR1 and CDR2: MNHNY, SVGAGI (reference sequence). The CDR3 loop is CASSPRTGRVNEQFF. CDR3 coding DNA: TGTGCCAGCAGTCCTCGGACAGGGAGGGTCAATGAGCAGTTCTTC.

This clonotype is classed as medium-sized (0.01 to 0.1%). This chain's CDR3 is CSAREGAMNTEAFF. As DNA, the CDR3 is TGCAGTGCTAGAGAGGGAGCGATGAACACTGAAGCTTTCTTT. The chain is built from TRBV20-1 and TRBJ1-1, with no clear D. The ends were cut back, 0 bases at V and 0 bases at J, with 8 bases in the middle. The CDR3 covers 14 residues. CDR1 is DFQATT, CDR2 SNEGSKA, per germline (reference sequence).

This clonotype was seen ten or more times. The chain combines TRBV5-4 with TRBJ2-3, with D possibly being TRBD2 (6 bases). This CDR3 comprises 15 residues. V was shortened by 6 bases and J by 0 bases, with 14 bases between the two germline ends. Per germline, CDR1 SGHNT and CDR2 YYREEE (reference sequence). In nucleotides, the CDR3 is TGTGCCAGCATCGAATCGGGGGTTAGCACAGATACGCAGTATTTT. This encodes CASIESGVSTDTQYF.

Sample share makes this clonotype large. The chain joins TRBV27 to TRBJ2-1; D uncertain. This CDR3 has 11 amino acids. Germline loops: CDR1 MNHEY, CDR2 SMNVEV (reference sequence). Trimming stripped 6 bases from V and 8 bases from J, with 8 bases between. The DNA for the CDR3 is TGTGCCAGCAGCGCACGGGATGAGCAGTTCTTC. Amino acid sequence: CASSARDEQFF.

This clonotype was observed at least ten times. This chain uses TRBV7-9 with TRBJ1-4; D gene ambiguous. Germline CDR1 is SEHNR and CDR2 is FQNEAQ (reference sequence). V dropped 7 bases and J dropped 15 bases, with 18 bases sitting between them. This CDR3 comprises 12 residues. CDR3 DNA: TGTGCCAGCACCCATATTGGGCATCCTTTGTTTTTT. It codes for CASTHIGHPLFF.

By proportion, this clonotype is medium-sized (0.01 to 0.1%). The chain carries TRBV12-3 or TRBV12-4 and TRBJ2-6; D ambiguous. This CDR3 has 14 residues. V was trimmed by 3 bases and J by 0 bases, leaving 3 bases between them. CDR3 in DNA: TGTGCCAGCAGTTTGACCTCTGGGGCCAACGTCCTGACTTTC. Translation: CASSLTSGANVLTF.

This clonotype was found many times. The genes are TRBV5-4 and TRBJ2-1, with 8 bases fitting TRBD2. The junction had 13 bases not matched to a gene; V was cut back by 0 bases and J by 8 bases. The germline gives CDR1 SGHNT, CDR2 YYREEE (reference sequence). The CDR3 sequence is 17 residues long. The chain's CDR3 is CASSLAFLLAGSDEQFF. The CDR3, as DNA: TGTGCCAGCAGCTTGGCCTTTCTCCTAGCGGGTAGTGATGAGCAGTTCTTC. The variable domain in full, completed from reference TRBV5-4 and TRBJ2-1, reads ETGVTQSPTHLIKTRGQQVTLRCSSQSGHNTVSWYQQALGQGPQFIFQYYREEENGRGNFPPRFSGLQFPNYSSELNVNALELDDSALYLCASSLAFLLAGSDEQFFGPGTRLTVL.

Within the sample, this clonotype is medium-sized (0.01 to 0.1%). J is TRBJ1-3 and V is TRBV5-6; 7 bases are a match to TRBD1. J gave up 2 bases and V 5 bases, and 13 bases lay outside the gene matches. Germline-derived CDR1 and CDR2 are SGHDT and YYEEEE. This CDR3 contains 17 residues. CDR3 loop: CASSSYSRGPPGNTIYF. CDR3 bases: TGTGCCAGCAGTTCATATTCGAGGGGGCCCCCTGGAAACACCATATATTTT.

This clonotype is medium-sized within its sample. This chain joins TRBV6-5 and TRBJ2-7, with D perhaps given as TRBD1 or TRBD2 (5 bases each). Per the germline V gene, CDR1 is MNHEY and CDR2 is SVGAGI. V was pared by 10 bases and J by 4 bases, with 17 bases between. The CDR3 spans 13 residues. DNA of the CDR3: TGTGCCACGTCTGAGGGGCAGAAATACGAGCAGTACTTC. Residues: CATSEGQKYEQYF.

This clonotype was recorded many times. V gene TRBV7-9 combines with J gene TRBJ2-2; the match to TRBD2 covers 8 bases. Trimming at V came to 3 bases and at J to 5 bases, leaving 23 bases not matched to a gene. The CDR3 covers 21 residues. The germline V gene encodes CDR1 SEHNR and CDR2 FQNEAQ (reference sequence). The CDR3 protein is CASSLRGEQGRLAGDTGELFF. CDR3 nucleotides: TGTGCCAGCAGCTTGCGAGGGGAGCAGGGCCGTCTAGCGGGTGATACCGGGGAGCTGTTTTTT. The whole variable domain, remainder taken from reference TRBV7-9 and TRBJ2-2, is DTGVSQNPRHKITKRGQNVTFRCDPISEHNRLYWYRQTLGQGPEFLTYFQNEAQLEKSRLLSDRFSAERPKGSFSTLEIQRTEQGDSAMYLCASSLRGEQGRLAGDTGELFFGEGSRLTVL.

By sample share, this clonotype is medium-sized. The chain couples TRBV20-1 to TRBJ2-6, with D maybe TRBD2 (5 bases). The CDR3 runs to 14 residues. V was pared by 4 bases and J by 0 bases, with 7 bases between. Germline-derived CDR1 and CDR2 are DFQATT and SNEGSKA (reference sequence). The CDR3 spells CSAIRGSGANVLTF. As DNA, the CDR3 is TGCAGTGCTATACGGGGCTCTGGGGCCAACGTCCTGACTTTC.

The CDR3 spells CASSPNLNTEAFF. Written as DNA, the CDR3 is TGCGCCAGCAGCCCCAACTTGAACACTGAAGCTTTCTTT. V is TRBV5-1 and J is TRBJ1-1; D not resolved. CDR3 length: 13 residues. The germline gives CDR1 SGHRS, CDR2 YFSETQ. V gave up 4 bases and J gave up 0 bases, with 7 bases separating them.

This clonotype was seen more than once but under ten times. The CDR3 DNA reads TGTGCCAGTGAAGCGGGGACTGAGCAGTTCTTC. This translates into CASEAGTEQFF. The gene calls are TRBV19 and TRBJ2-1; 7 nucleotides line up with TRBD2. Unmatched junction bases numbered 4, after V lost 8 bases and J lost 9 bases. The CDR3 loop spans 11 amino acids. Germline V gives CDR1 LNHDA, CDR2 SQIVND (reference sequence).

This clonotype occurred many times. This chain connects TRBV6-1 to TRBJ1-2, with D perhaps matching TRBD1 (6 bases). The CDR3 covers 14 residues. Germline CDR1 is MNHNS and CDR2 is SASEGT. Trimming removed 6 bases from V and 4 bases from J, with 15 bases in between. CDR3 in DNA: TGTGCCAGCAGACAGGGAGAATACGGCTATGGCTACACCTTC. This gives the protein CASRQGEYGYGYTF.

Within the sample, this clonotype is medium-sized. CDR3 sequence (DNA): TGTGCCAGCAGCTTAGAGGCGCAGGCTGGTGAAAAACTGTTTTTT. Its translation is CASSLEAQAGEKLFF. V usage is TRBV7-9 and J usage is TRBJ1-4; no clear D gene. Between the trimmed V and J ends, which lost 1 base and 7 bases, there was a span of 13 bases. There are 15 residues in the CDR3. CDR1 is SEHNR and CDR2 is FQNEAQ in the germline V gene (reference sequence). Full variable domain (outside the CDR3, taken from reference TRBV7-9 and TRBJ1-4): DTGVSQNPRHKITKRGQNVTFRCDPISEHNRLYWYRQTLGQGPEFLTYFQNEAQLEKSRLLSDRFSAERPKGSFSTLEIQRTEQGDSAMYLCASSLEAQAGEKLFFGSGTQLSVL.